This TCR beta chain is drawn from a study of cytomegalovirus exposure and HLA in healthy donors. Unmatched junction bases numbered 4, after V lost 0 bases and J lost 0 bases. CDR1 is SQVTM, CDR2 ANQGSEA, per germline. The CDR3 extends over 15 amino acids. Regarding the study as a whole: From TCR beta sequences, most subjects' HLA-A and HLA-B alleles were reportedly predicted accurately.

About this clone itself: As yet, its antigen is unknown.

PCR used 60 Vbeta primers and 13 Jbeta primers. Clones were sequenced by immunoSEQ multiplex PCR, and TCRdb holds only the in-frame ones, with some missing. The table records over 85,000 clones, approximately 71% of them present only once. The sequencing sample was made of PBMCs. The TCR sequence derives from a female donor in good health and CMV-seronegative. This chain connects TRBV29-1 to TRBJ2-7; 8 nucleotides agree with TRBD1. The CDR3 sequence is CSVEEDRGNSYEQYF. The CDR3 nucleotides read TGCAGCGTTGAAGAAGACAGGGGAAACTCCTACGAGCAGTACTTC.